What follows describes a single TCR beta chain. V trimming: 2 bases; J trimming: 4 bases; junction bases outside the gene matches: 11. Per germline, CDR1 MNHEY and CDR2 SVGAGI. The CDR3 has 17 amino acids. Amplified regions were TCR beta CDR3 sequences from RNA transcripts. The HTBI primer set drove a first-round RT-PCR of the TCR CDR3. Using its own MiXCR run on the multiplex PCR reads, TCRdb lists one record per CDR3 protein. The sample holds some 510,000 distinct CDR3 sequences, about half seen once. The sample comes from a study of T cells in Graves' hyperthyroidism and ophthalmopathy. This clonotype was sampled from a woman in her late teens or twenties with Graves' hyperthyroidism. The source material was peripheral blood or thyroid tissue (not recorded which). The rearrangement joins TRBV6-5 to TRBJ2-5; 9 bases align to TRBD2. The CDR3 loop reads CASSYDLAGSRGETQYF. Written as DNA, the CDR3 is TGTGCCAGCAGTTACGATCTAGCGGGATCCCGTGGAGAGACCCAGTACTTC.